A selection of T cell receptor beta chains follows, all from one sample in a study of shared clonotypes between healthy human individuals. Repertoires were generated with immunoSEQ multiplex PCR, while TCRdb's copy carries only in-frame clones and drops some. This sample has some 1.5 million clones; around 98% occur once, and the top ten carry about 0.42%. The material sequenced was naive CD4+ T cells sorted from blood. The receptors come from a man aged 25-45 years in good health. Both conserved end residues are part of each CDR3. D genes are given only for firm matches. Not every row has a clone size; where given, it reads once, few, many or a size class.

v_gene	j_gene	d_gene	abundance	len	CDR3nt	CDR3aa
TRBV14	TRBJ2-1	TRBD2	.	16	TGTGCCAGCAGCCAAGATCCCAGCGGGAGATTCACTGAGCAGTTCTTC	CASSQDPSGRFTEQFF
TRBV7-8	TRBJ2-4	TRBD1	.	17	TGTGCCAGCAGCTTAGGAGTTGGGACAGGGGCGATAAACATTCAGTACTTC	CASSLGVGTGAINIQYF
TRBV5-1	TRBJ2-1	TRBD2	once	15	TGCGCCAGCAGCCTTGGCGGGAGTACCTACAATGAGCAGTTCTTC	CASSLGGSTYNEQFF
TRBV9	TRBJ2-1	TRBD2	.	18	TGTGCCAGCAGCGTAGTGAATAGCGGGAGGGCCTCCTACAATGAGCAGTTCTTC	CASSVVNSGRASYNEQFF
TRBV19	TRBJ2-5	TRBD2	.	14	TGTGCCAGTGGGGGGGACCTGCTCGGGGAGACCCAGTACTTC	CASGGDLLGETQYF
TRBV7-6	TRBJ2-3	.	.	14	TGTGCCAGCAGCCCAAGATCCCCCACAGATACGCAGTATTTT	CASSPRSPTDTQYF
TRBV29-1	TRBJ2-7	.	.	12	TGCAGCGTTGTGAAAGGCACCTACGAGCAGTACTTC	CSVVKGTYEQYF
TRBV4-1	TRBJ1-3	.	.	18	TGCGCCAGCAGCCAAGAACGGACGGGGCACAGCTCTGGAAACACCATATATTTT	CASSQERTGHSSGNTIYF
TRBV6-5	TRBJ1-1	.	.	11	TGTGCCAGCATTAGGAACACTGAAGCTTTCTTT	CASIRNTEAFF
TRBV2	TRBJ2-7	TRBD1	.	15	TGTGCCAGCATGAAGAAGGCAGGGGGCTCCTACGAGCAGTACTTC	CASMKKAGGSYEQYF
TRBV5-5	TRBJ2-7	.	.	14	TGTGCCAGCAGCCGCGGGACAGAAGTTTACGAGCAGTACTTC	CASSRGTEVYEQYF
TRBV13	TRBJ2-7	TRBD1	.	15	TGTGCCAGCAGCCCGGGACAGGGGCTGCCCTACGAGCAGTACTTC	CASSPGQGLPYEQYF
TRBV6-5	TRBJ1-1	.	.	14	TGTGCCAGCAGTCCCTTGAGAGGGAACACTGAAGCTTTCTTT	CASSPLRGNTEAFF
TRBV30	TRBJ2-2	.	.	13	TGTGCCTGGAGTGCGACGGGAATCGGGGAGCTGTTTTTT	CAWSATGIGELFF
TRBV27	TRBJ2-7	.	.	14	TGTGCCAGCAGACCGGGGAGTCTAGGTAGCGAGCAGTACTTC	CASRPGSLGSEQYF
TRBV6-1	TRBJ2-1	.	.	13	TGTGCCAGCCTGGGCACCTCCTACAATGAGCAGTTCTTC	CASLGTSYNEQFF
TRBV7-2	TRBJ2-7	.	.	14	TGTGCCAGCAGCTTATGGGCAGATTCCTACGAGCAGTACTTC	CASSLWADSYEQYF
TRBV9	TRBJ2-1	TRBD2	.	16	TGTGCCAGCAGCGTAGTGGGCGGGAGGGGAGGCAATGAGCAGTTCTTC	CASSVVGGRGGNEQFF
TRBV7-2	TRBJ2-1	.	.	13	TGTGCCAGCAGCTTAAATCGAGGGGATGAGCAGTTCTTC	CASSLNRGDEQFF
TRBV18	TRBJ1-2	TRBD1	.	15	TGTGCCAGCTCACCCCCGGACAGGCAAAACTATGGCTACACCTTC	CASSPPDRQNYGYTF
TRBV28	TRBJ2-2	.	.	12	TGTGCCAGCGTTAGGGACACCGGGGAGCTGTTTTTT	CASVRDTGELFF
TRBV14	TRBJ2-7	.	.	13	TGTGCCAGCAGCTTCGGAACAGGGACCGAGCAGTACTTC	CASSFGTGTEQYF
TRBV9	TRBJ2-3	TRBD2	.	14	TGTGCCAGCGGGGCGGGAGATCCCGCAGATACGCAGTATTTT	CASGAGDPADTQYF
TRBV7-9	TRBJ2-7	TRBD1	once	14	TGTGCCAGCGGCGAAGGGACAGTACCCTACGAGCAGTACTTC	CASGEGTVPYEQYF
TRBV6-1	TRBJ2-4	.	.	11	TGTGCCAGCATTCTCGGGAACATTCAGTACTTC	CASILGNIQYF
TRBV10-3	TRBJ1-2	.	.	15	TGTGCCATCACCGGGCGGTCCTTATCGGACTATGGCTACACCTTC	CAITGRSLSDYGYTF
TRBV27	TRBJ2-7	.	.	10	TGTGCCAGCCCTATTAGCGAGCAGTACTTC	CASPISEQYF
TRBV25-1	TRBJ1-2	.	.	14	TGTGCCAGCAGTGAATATAAAGGCCGGGGTGGCTACACCTTC	CASSEYKGRGGYTF
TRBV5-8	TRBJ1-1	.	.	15	TGTGCCAGCAGCTTGTTTGCAGGGTTTGCCACTGAAGCTTTCTTT	CASSLFAGFATEAFF
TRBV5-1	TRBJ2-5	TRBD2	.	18	TGCGCCAGCAGCTTCCGCGGACTAGCGGGAGGGGGCCAAGAGACCCAGTACTTC	CASSFRGLAGGGQETQYF
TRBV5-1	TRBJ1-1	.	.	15	TGCGCCAGCAGCTTGGAACCTTCAGTCAGCACTGAAGCTTTCTTT	CASSLEPSVSTEAFF
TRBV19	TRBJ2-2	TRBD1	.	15	TGTGCCAGTAGTCCGGGACAGGGGAATTCCGGGGAGCTGTTTTTT	CASSPGQGNSGELFF
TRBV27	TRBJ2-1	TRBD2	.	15	TGTGCCAGCAGTTTAGCGGGAGGGCCCCGAAATGAGCAGTTCTTC	CASSLAGGPRNEQFF
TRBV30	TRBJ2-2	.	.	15	TGTGCCTGGACACAACCAGGGGGGCGGACCGGGGAGCTGTTTTTT	CAWTQPGGRTGELFF
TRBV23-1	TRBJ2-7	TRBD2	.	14	TGCGCCAGCAGTCAACCACCGGGACTAGCCTCAGGGTACTTC	CASSQPPGLASGYF
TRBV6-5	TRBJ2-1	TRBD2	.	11	TGTGCCAGCAGGGTAGCGGGGAGGCAGTTCTTC	CASRVAGRQFF
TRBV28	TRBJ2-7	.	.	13	TGTGCCAGCAGTTTACTAGGGGGGTTCGAGCAGTACTTC	CASSLLGGFEQYF
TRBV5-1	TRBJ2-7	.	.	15	TGCGCCAGCAGCTTGGGGGGGCTATCCTCCTACGAGCAGTACTTC	CASSLGGLSSYEQYF
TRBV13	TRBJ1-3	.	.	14	TGTGCCAGCAGCTTAAGGGTCCTTGGTCACACCATATATTTT	CASSLRVLGHTIYF
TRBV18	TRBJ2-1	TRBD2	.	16	TGTGCCAGCTCACGATCTTTAGCGGGCCCATACAATGAGCAGTTCTTC	CASSRSLAGPYNEQFF
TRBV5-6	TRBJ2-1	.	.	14	TGTGCCAGCAGCACGGTTGAGCAATACAATGAGCAGTTCTTC	CASSTVEQYNEQFF
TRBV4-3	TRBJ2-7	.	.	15	TGCGCCAGCAGCCAAGAAAGAGTCCGCGCTTACGAGCAGTACTTC	CASSQERVRAYEQYF
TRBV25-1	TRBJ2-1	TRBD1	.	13	TGTGCCAGCAGTGAAACGGGACAGCCAGGGGAGTTCTTC	CASSETGQPGEFF